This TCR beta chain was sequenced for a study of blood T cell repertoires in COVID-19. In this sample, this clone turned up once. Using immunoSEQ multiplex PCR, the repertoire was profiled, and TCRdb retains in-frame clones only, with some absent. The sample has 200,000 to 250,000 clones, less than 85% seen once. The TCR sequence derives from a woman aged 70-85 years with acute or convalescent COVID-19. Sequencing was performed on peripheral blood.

In DNA, the CDR3 is TGTGCCAGCACGCGGCAGAATAATCAGCCCCAGCATTTT. It specifies CASTRQNNQPQHF. The gene calls are TRBV28 and TRBJ1-5; D not resolved. This CDR3 has 13 residues. V shed 7 bases and J shed 4 bases, with 11 bases lying between them. The V gene's germline CDR1 is MDHEN and CDR2 SYDVKM. Variable domain in full (rest from reference TRBV28 and TRBJ1-5): DVKVTQSSRYLVKRTGEKVFLECVQDMDHENMFWYRQDPGLGLRLIYFSYDVKMKEKGDIPEGYSVSREKKERFSLILESASTNQTSMYLCASTRQNNQPQHFGDGTRLSIL.